The 2 T cell receptor beta chains listed next were all sequenced from one sample in a study of glioma-infiltrating T cells. TCR alpha and beta CDR3 regions were amplified from RNA using iRepertoire nested multiplex PCR. Using its own MiXCR run on the multiplex PCR reads, TCRdb lists one record per CDR3 protein. The table has about 380,000 distinct CDR3 sequences, about 40% seen once. Sequenced material: glioma tissue, nonneoplastic brain tissue, or PBMCs (not recorded which). The receptors were sampled from a human donor with low-grade glioma or glioblastoma, undergoing nonglioma brain surgery, or in good health (not recorded which).

Of note for this clonotype: Compared with germline, one end of the junction differs, possibly owing to a read error. V is TRBV18 and J is TRBJ2-1, with 11 bases aligning to TRBD2. The CDR3 sequence is 16 residues long. Germline CDR1 is KGHSH and CDR2 is LQKENI. CDR3 DNA sequence: TGTGCCAGCTCACCACCGGGACTAGCGGATTACAATGAGAAGTTCTTC. Its translation: CASSPPGLADYNEKFF.

This clonotype was seen only a few times. This chain joins TRBV4-1 and TRBJ2-3; no clear D. The CDR3 covers 14 residues. CDR1 is MGHRA, CDR2 YSYEKL, per germline. Trimming removed 4 bases from V and 2 bases from J, with 10 bases in between. The DNA of the CDR3 is TGCGCCAGCAGCCCCGACGCCTACACAGATACGCAGTATTTT. Translating gives CASSPDAYTDTQYF.